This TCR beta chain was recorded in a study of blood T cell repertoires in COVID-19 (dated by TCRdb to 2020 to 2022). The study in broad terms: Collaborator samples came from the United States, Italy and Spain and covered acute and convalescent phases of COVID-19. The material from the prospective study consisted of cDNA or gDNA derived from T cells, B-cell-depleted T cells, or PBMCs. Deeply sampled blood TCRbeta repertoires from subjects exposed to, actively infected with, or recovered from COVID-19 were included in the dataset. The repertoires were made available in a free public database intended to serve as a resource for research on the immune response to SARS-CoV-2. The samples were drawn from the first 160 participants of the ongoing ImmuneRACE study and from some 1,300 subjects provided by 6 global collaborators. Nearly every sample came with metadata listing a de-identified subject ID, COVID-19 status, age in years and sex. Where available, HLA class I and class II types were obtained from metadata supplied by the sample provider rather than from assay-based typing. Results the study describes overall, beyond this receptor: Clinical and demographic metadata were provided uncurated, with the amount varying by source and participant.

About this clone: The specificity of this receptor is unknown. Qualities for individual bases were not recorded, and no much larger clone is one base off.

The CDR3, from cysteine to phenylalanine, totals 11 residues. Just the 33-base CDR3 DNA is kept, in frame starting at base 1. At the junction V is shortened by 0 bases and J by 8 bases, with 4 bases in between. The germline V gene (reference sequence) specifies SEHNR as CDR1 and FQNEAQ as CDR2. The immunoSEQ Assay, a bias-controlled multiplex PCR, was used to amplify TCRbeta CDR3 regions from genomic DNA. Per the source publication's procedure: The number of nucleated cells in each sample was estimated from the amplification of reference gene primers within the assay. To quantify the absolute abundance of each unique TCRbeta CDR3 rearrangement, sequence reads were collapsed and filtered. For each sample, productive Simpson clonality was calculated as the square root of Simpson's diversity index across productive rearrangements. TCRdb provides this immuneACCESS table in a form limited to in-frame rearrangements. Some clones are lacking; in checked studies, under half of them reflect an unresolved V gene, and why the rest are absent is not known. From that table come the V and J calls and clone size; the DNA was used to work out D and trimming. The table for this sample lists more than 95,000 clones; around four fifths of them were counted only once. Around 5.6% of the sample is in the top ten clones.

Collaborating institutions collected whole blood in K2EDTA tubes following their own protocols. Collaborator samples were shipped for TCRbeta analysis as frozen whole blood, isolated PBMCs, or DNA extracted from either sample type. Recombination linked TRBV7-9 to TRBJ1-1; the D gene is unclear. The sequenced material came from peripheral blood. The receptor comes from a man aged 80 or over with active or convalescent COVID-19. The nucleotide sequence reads TGTGCCAGCAGCTTAGCCAGGGAAGCTTTCTTT. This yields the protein CASSLAREAFF.